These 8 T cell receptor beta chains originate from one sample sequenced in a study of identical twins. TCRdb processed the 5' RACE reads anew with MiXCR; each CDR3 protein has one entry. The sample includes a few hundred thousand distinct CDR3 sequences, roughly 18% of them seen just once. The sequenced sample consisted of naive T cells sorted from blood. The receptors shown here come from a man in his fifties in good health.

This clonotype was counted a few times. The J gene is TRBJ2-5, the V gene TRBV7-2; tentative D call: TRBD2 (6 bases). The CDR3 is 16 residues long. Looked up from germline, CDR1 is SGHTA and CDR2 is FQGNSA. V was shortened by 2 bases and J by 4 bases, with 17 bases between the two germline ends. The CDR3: CASSLYSGLKPETQYF. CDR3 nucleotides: TGTGCCAGCAGCTTATACTCCGGACTAAAGCCAGAGACCCAGTACTTC. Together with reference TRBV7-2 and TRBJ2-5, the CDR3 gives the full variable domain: GAGVSQSPSNKVTEKGKDVELRCDPISGHTALYWYRQSLGQGLEFLIYFQGNSAPDKSGLPSDRFSAERTGGSVSTLTIQRTQQEDSAVYLCASSLYSGLKPETQYFGPGTRLLVL.

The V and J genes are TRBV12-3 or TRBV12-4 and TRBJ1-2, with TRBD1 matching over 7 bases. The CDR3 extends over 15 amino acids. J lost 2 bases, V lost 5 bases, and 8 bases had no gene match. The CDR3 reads CASSLLTGINYGYTF. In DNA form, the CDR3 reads TGTGCCAGCAGTCTCCTGACAGGGATAAACTATGGCTACACCTTC.

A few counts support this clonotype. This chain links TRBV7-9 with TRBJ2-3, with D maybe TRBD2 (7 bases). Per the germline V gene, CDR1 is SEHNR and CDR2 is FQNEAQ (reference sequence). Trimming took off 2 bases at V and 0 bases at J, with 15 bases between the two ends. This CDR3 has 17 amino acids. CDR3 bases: TGTGCCAGCAGCTTAAGGCGGGGGACAATTAGCACAGATACGCAGTATTTT. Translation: CASSLRRGTISTDTQYF.

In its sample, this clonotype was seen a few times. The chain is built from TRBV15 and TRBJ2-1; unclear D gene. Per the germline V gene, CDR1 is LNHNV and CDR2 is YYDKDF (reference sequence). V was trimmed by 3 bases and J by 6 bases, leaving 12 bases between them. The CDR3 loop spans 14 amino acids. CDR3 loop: CATSRDLGGNEQFF. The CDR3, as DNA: TGTGCCACCAGCAGGGACCTCGGTGGCAATGAGCAGTTCTTC. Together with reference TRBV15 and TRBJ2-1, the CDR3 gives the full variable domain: DAMVIQNPRYQVTQFGKPVTLSCSQTLNHNVMYWYQQKSSQAPKLLFHYYDKDFNNEADTPDNFQSRRPNTSFCFLDIRSPGLGDTAMYLCATSRDLGGNEQFFGPGTRLTVL.

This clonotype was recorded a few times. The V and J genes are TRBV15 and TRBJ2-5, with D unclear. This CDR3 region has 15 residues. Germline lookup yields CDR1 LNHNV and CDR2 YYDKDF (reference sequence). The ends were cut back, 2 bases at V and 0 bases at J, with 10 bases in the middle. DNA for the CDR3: TGTGCCACCAGCAGAAGTCTTACGTACCAAGAGACCCAGTACTTC. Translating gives CATSRSLTYQETQYF.

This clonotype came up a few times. The CDR3: CASSRVARGVAQVGYNEQFF. CDR3 DNA sequence: TGCGCCAGCAGCCGAGTCGCCCGAGGGGTTGCCCAAGTAGGGTACAATGAGCAGTTCTTC. This sequence joins TRBV4-3 and TRBJ2-1; tentatively, D is TRBD1 or TRBD2 (5 bases each). With 4 bases removed from V and 4 bases from J, the gap between germline ends came to 29 bases. The germline gives CDR1 LGHNA, CDR2 YSLEER. There are 20 residues in the CDR3.

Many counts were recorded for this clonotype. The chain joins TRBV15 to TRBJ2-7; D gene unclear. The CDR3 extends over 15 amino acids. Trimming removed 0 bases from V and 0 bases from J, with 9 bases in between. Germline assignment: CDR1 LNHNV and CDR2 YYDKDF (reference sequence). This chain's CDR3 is CATSRDLGSSYEQYF. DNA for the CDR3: TGTGCCACCAGCAGAGATCTGGGGTCCTCCTACGAGCAGTACTTC.

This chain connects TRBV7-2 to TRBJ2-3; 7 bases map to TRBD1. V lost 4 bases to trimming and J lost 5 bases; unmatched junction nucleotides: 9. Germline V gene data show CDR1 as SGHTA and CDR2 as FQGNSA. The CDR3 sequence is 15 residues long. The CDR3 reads CASSSRDRAGDTQYF. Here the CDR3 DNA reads TGTGCCAGCAGCTCGCGCGACAGGGCCGGAGATACGCAGTATTTT.